A few counts support the clone carrying this T cell receptor beta chain. Its cognate antigen is unknown. The data originate from a study of T cells in localized non-small cell lung cancer. Study results and limitations: A median of around 60 of the top 100 tumor clones appeared in adjacent lung, which was paired and uninvolved. Patients showing higher blood T cell density tended to see longer overall survival. Sequencing involved a lone tumor region, leaving heterogeneity possible.

Repertoires were generated with immunoSEQ multiplex PCR, while TCRdb's copy carries only in-frame clones and drops some. Among some 2,000 clones, less than 30% were seen once, and the ten largest hold approximately 7.8%. This sequence originates from a woman aged 40-75 years with stage III squamous cell lung carcinoma. The sample consisted of lung tumor tissue, taken before any cancer treatment.

CDR3 region: CASREMGQGIANTEAFF. The CDR3, as DNA: TGTGCCAGCAGAGAGATGGGACAGGGGATAGCAAACACTGAAGCTTTCTTT. V gene TRBV9 combines with J gene TRBJ1-1; 10 bases line up with TRBD1. From germline, CDR1 is SGDLS and CDR2 YYNGEE. This CDR3 comprises 17 residues. After removal of 5 bases from V and 2 bases from J, the junction contained 12 bases not matched to a gene.